The rows below give T cell receptor beta chains drawn from one sample of a study of cytomegalovirus exposure and HLA in healthy donors. The protocol was immunoSEQ multiplex PCR, while the TCRdb copy is restricted to in-frame clones and leaves out a portion. The sample carries 150,000 to 200,000 clones, roughly four fifths recorded once. Material for sequencing was PBMCs. The receptors originated from a male donor in good health and CMV-seropositive. Each CDR3 is given with its conserved first and last residue. A D gene is named only where the DNA matches it firmly. Size is omitted from some rows. Given values are once, few, many or a class for expanded clones.

clone size,J gene,CDR3 length,D gene,V gene,CDR3 DNA,CDR3 protein
.,TRBJ2-1,14,TRBD1,TRBV7-8,TGTGCCAGCAGCTCGGACAGGTCAAGGAATGAGCAGTTCTTC,CASSSDRSRNEQFF
.,TRBJ1-3,14,TRBD1,TRBV28,TGTGCCAGCAGTTCAGGGGGCCCTGGAAACACCATATATTTT,CASSSGGPGNTIYF
once,TRBJ2-7,15,TRBD1,TRBV19,TGTGCCAGTAGTTCCTTTACAGGGGGCGGATACGAGCAGTACTTC,CASSSFTGGGYEQYF
.,TRBJ2-1,15,TRBD1,TRBV6-5,TGTGCCAGCAGTAACCGGGACAGGGCCTACAATGAGCAGTTCTTC,CASSNRDRAYNEQFF
.,TRBJ2-7,16,TRBD2,TRBV7-9,TGTTCCAGCAGCGGAACAGCGGGAGCTATGGGCCACGAGCAGTACTTC,CSSSGTAGAMGHEQYF
.,TRBJ2-7,13,TRBD1,TRBV6-1,TGTGCCAGCAGTCGGGGACAGGCCTACGAGCAGTACTTC,CASSRGQAYEQYF
.,TRBJ1-3,12,.,TRBV2,TGTGCCCAGCGTGGCTCTGGAAACACCATATATTTT,CAQRGSGNTIYF
.,TRBJ2-3,13,.,TRBV30,TGTGCCTGGAGGGCCAAGCCTAGCGATACGCAGTATTTT,CAWRAKPSDTQYF
.,TRBJ1-1,15,.,TRBV27,TGTGCCAGCATGCCGGACAGTAAGACTTCCACTGAAGCTTTCTTT,CASMPDSKTSTEAFF
.,TRBJ1-2,17,.,TRBV30,TGTGCCTGGAGTGTACTAAGGCTCGGGGTCCGAAACTATGGCTACACCTTC,CAWSVLRLGVRNYGYTF
.,TRBJ1-2,13,TRBD1,TRBV30,TGTGCCTGGAGAGGGCAGGGGGTCGATGGCTACACCTTC,CAWRGQGVDGYTF
.,TRBJ1-2,13,.,TRBV4-1,TGCGCCAGCAGCCAAACCGGGGTCTATGGCTACACCTTC,CASSQTGVYGYTF
.,TRBJ1-6,14,.,TRBV5-1,TGCGCCAGCAGCTTAGGGAGTACGAATTCACCCCTCCACTTT,CASSLGSTNSPLHF
.,TRBJ1-1,15,.,TRBV5-1,TGCGCCAGCAGCTTGGCTCGGGGGGCGAACACTGAAGCTTTCTTT,CASSLARGANTEAFF
.,TRBJ2-7,14,TRBD2,TRBV7-2,TGTGCCAGCAGCAATAGCGGGAGTGGGTACGAGCAGTACTTC,CASSNSGSGYEQYF
.,TRBJ2-1,16,TRBD2,TRBV11-2,TGTGCCAGCAGCTTAGCGGCGGGGGGGTTTTACAATGAGCAGTTCTTC,CASSLAAGGFYNEQFF
.,TRBJ1-1,13,.,TRBV28,TGTGCCCTAGCCGGTGCCCACAACACTGAAGCTTTCTTT,CALAGAHNTEAFF
few,TRBJ1-1,14,.,TRBV7-2,TGTGCCAGCACTTTAGGACAGAGGAACACTGAAGCTTTCTTT,CASTLGQRNTEAFF
.,TRBJ2-3,15,TRBD2,TRBV10-1,TGCGCCAGCAGCCAAACCGGGACTAGTGCAGATACGCAGTATTTT,CASSQTGTSADTQYF
few,TRBJ1-5,16,TRBD1,TRBV2,TGTGCCAGCAGTGACCAGGGGCAGGGGGTAAATCAGCCCCAGCATTTT,CASSDQGQGVNQPQHF
.,TRBJ2-7,14,TRBD1,TRBV30,TGTGCCTGGAGCCGGGACAGGGTAAGGGGCGAGCAGTACTTC,CAWSRDRVRGEQYF
.,TRBJ2-3,13,TRBD2,TRBV11-2,TGTGCCAGTGAGGGAGGGGCACAGAGAACGCAGTATTTT,CASEGGAQRTQYF
.,TRBJ2-7,14,.,TRBV4-1,TGCGCCAGCAGCCAAGAAATAGTTATGGGCGAGCAGTACTTC,CASSQEIVMGEQYF
.,TRBJ2-7,15,.,TRBV27,TGTGCCAGCAGTTTAAGCGGGTTGAGCTCCTACGAGCAGTACTTC,CASSLSGLSSYEQYF
.,TRBJ2-1,15,TRBD2,TRBV4-3,TGCGCCAGCAGCCCGGTGGGAGGGCCCTACAATGAGCAGTTCTTC,CASSPVGGPYNEQFF
.,TRBJ2-5,17,TRBD2,TRBV7-2,TGTGCCAGCAGGCCTGGACTAGCGGGGGGGCCGAAAGAGACCCAGTACTTC,CASRPGLAGGPKETQYF
.,TRBJ1-4,14,TRBD1,TRBV7-6,TGTGCCAGCAGCGTTGGACAGGGGAGCGAAAAACTGTTTTTT,CASSVGQGSEKLFF
.,TRBJ2-2,14,TRBD1,TRBV7-2,TGTGCCAGCAGCCAAGGGACAGGGTACAGGGAGCTGTTTTTT,CASSQGTGYRELFF
.,TRBJ2-4,16,.,TRBV10-1,TGCGCCAGCAGTGAGGGTGGCGGGCTAGCCAAAAACAGTCAGTACTTC,CASSEGGGLAKNSQYF
once,TRBJ2-2,15,TRBD2,TRBV7-2,TGTGCCAGCAGCTCTGGGGACTATTCGGGCGGGGAGCTGTTTTTT,CASSSGDYSGGELFF
.,TRBJ2-7,14,TRBD1,TRBV6-5,TGTGCCAGCAGTTTACCGGGACAGGGCTACGAGCAGTACTTC,CASSLPGQGYEQYF
.,TRBJ2-7,14,TRBD1,TRBV5-4,TGTGCCAGCAGCTTTGACAGGGGTTCTTACGAGCAGTACTTC,CASSFDRGSYEQYF
.,TRBJ2-1,15,.,TRBV4-3,TGCGCCAGCAGCCAAGAGGACAACTCCTACAATGAGCAGTTCTTC,CASSQEDNSYNEQFF
.,TRBJ1-1,18,TRBD1,TRBV30,TGTGCCTGGAAAAAGGACAGGTGGAATCCTAGGGGCGACACTGAAGCTTTCTTT,CAWKKDRWNPRGDTEAFF
.,TRBJ1-3,15,TRBD1,TRBV7-6,TGTGCCAGCAGCCACGGACAGGGCTCTGGAAACACCATATATTTT,CASSHGQGSGNTIYF
.,TRBJ2-7,15,.,TRBV6-5,TGTGCCAGCAGTTACGACAAGGACTTCTACTACGAGCAGTACTTC,CASSYDKDFYYEQYF
once,TRBJ1-5,13,TRBD1,TRBV30,TGTGCCTGGAGTGTACAGGGGCATCAGCCCCAGCATTTT,CAWSVQGHQPQHF
few,TRBJ2-7,13,TRBD2,TRBV28,TGTGCCAGTACGACTAGCGGCTTCTACGAGCAGTACTTC,CASTTSGFYEQYF
few,TRBJ1-2,12,.,TRBV6-6,TGTGCCAGCAGCGGGACTAACTATGGCTACACCTTC,CASSGTNYGYTF
.,TRBJ2-1,17,TRBD1,TRBV14,TGTGCCAGCAGCTCATTCCCGGGACAGGGACCCAACAATGAGCAGTTCTTC,CASSSFPGQGPNNEQFF
.,TRBJ2-2,15,.,TRBV6-1,TGTGCCAGCAGTTCCGGGACTCTGAACACCGGGGAGCTGTTTTTT,CASSSGTLNTGELFF
.,TRBJ1-5,14,.,TRBV27,TGTGCCAGCAGTTTAACCAGGGGTAATCAGCCCCAGCATTTT,CASSLTRGNQPQHF
.,TRBJ2-3,13,.,TRBV18,TGTGCCAGCTCACCCCTCAGCACAGATACGCAGTATTTT,CASSPLSTDTQYF
.,TRBJ1-2,15,.,TRBV7-2,TGTGCCAGCAGCTTATTTTGGGATGAGGGTCGTGGCTACACCTTC,CASSLFWDEGRGYTF
.,TRBJ1-1,13,.,TRBV5-1,TGCGCCAGCGGACAATTCGTGGGCACTGAAGCTTTCTTT,CASGQFVGTEAFF
.,TRBJ1-4,17,.,TRBV27,TGTGCCAGCAGTTTAATCGGTATGGGGGGAACTAATGAAAAACTGTTTTTT,CASSLIGMGGTNEKLFF